The 17 T cell receptor beta chains reported below all come from one sample, sequenced in a study of OX40 agonist ivuxolimab in advanced cancers. The protocol used for the library was the immunoSEQ multiplex PCR assay. Here the immuneACCESS table is served through TCRdb, limited to in-frame sequences with V and J called. Missing clones are a known gap in these copies; in checked studies unresolved V genes cover under half, and the rest lacks a known reason. The sample table records some 86,000 clones; about 94% of these occur just once. Over 9% of the sample goes to the ten largest clones. Material: CD4+ or CD8+ T cells sorted from blood, obtained in a trial of the OX40 agonist ivuxolimab. The source is an adult with an advanced solid tumor such as melanoma, head and neck, liver or kidney cancer.

The CDR3 bases are TGTGCCAGCAGCCCACAGGGGAACTATGGCTACACCTTC. Translating gives CASSPQGNYGYTF. The chain carries TRBV27 and TRBJ1-2, with 7 bases that match TRBD1. Germline V gene data show CDR1 as MNHEY and CDR2 as SMNVEV (reference sequence). This CDR3 comprises 13 residues. The junction had 3 bases not matched to a gene; V was cut back by 6 bases and J by 2 bases.

CDR3 sequence (DNA): TGTGCCAGCCGAAAGGGGTATGCGTTGGACGAGCAGTACTTC. Translating it yields CASRKGYALDEQYF. This sequence joins TRBV27 and TRBJ2-7; D possibly corresponds to TRBD1 (5 bases). Germline V lookup: CDR1 MNHEY, CDR2 SMNVEV (reference sequence). The CDR3 covers 14 residues. Deletions cut 8 bases from V and 5 bases from J, with 19 bases between.

This clone was recorded once. J is TRBJ1-1 and V is TRBV7-9; 7 bases align to TRBD1. Germline V CDR1 and CDR2: SEHNR, FQNEAQ (reference sequence). The length of the CDR3 is 16 residues. Germline trimming cut 1 base from V and 3 bases from J; bases unmatched to any gene: 8. CDR3 DNA: TGTGCCAGCAGCTTAGTTGCAGGGGGGAGGGACACTGAAGCTTTCTTT. This gives the protein CASSLVAGGRDTEAFF. Looking up the rest from reference TRBV7-9 and TRBJ1-1 gives the full variable domain: DTGVSQNPRHKITKRGQNVTFRCDPISEHNRLYWYRQTLGQGPEFLTYFQNEAQLEKSRLLSDRFSAERPKGSFSTLEIQRTEQGDSAMYLCASSLVAGGRDTEAFFGQGTRLTVV.

This rearrangement joins TRBV27 to TRBJ2-7, with a tentative D call TRBD2 (5 bases). CDR1 MNHEY and CDR2 SMNVEV come from the germline V gene (reference sequence). V lost 6 bases and J 4 bases, leaving 16 bases between the germline ends. This CDR3 is built from 14 residues. The DNA of the CDR3 is TGTGCCAGCAGCCATGGGGTGGGAGCGTACGAGCAGTACTTC. Its protein is CASSHGVGAYEQYF.

This rearrangement joins TRBV7-9 to TRBJ2-7; 8 positions match TRBD1. Germline values: CDR1 SEHNR, CDR2 FQNEAQ (reference sequence). This CDR3 has 16 residues. Trimming took 7 bases from V and 5 from J; bases not matched to a gene: 16. The CDR3 bases are TGTGCCAGCACTAATGGCCACCGGACAGGGTTCCACGAGCAGTACTTC. The encoded protein is CASTNGHRTGFHEQYF. Variable domain in full (rest from reference TRBV7-9 and TRBJ2-7): DTGVSQNPRHKITKRGQNVTFRCDPISEHNRLYWYRQTLGQGPEFLTYFQNEAQLEKSRLLSDRFSAERPKGSFSTLEIQRTEQGDSAMYLCASTNGHRTGFHEQYFGPGTRLTVT.

CDR3 nucleotide sequence: TGCGCCAGCAGCCCCCCGTGGGCGACAGATACGCAGTATTTT. Residues: CASSPPWATDTQYF. V gene TRBV4-1 combines with J gene TRBJ2-3; unclear D gene. V was shortened by 4 bases and J by 3 bases, with 11 bases between the two germline ends. CDR3 length equals 14 residues. Germline-derived CDR1 and CDR2 are MGHRA and YSYEKL.

V usage is TRBV28 and J usage is TRBJ2-3, with 9 bases identical to TRBD1. Germline assignment: CDR1 MDHEN and CDR2 SYDVKM. The CDR3 has 17 amino acids. The trim removed 2 bases at V and 4 bases at J, leaving 10 bases unmatched. This CDR3 reads CASSLLKRTGGADTQYF. CDR3 bases: TGTGCCAGCAGTTTACTAAAAAGAACAGGGGGCGCAGATACGCAGTATTTT.

The chain is built from TRBV2 and TRBJ1-4; unclear D gene. This CDR3 comprises 16 residues. The germline CDR1 and CDR2 sequences are SNHLY and FYNNEI. The V gene lost 4 bases and the J gene lost 0 bases, with 12 bases spanning the gap. This CDR3 reads CASSGLRVATNEKLFF. In nucleotides, the CDR3 is TGTGCCAGCAGTGGACTTCGAGTTGCAACTAATGAAAAACTGTTTTTT.

The chain carries TRBV25-1 and TRBJ1-1; D gene uncertain. There are 13 residues in the CDR3. Germline CDR1 MGHDK, CDR2 SYGVNS. Trimming cost V 1 base and J 4 bases, with 7 bases left between them. The CDR3 DNA follows: TGTGCCAGCAGTGAATTAACGGGCACTGAAGCTTTCTTT. Protein product: CASSELTGTEAFF.

The chain carries TRBV19 and TRBJ2-7; D call uncertain. V lost 6 bases to trimming and J lost 3 bases, with 15 bases between them. This CDR3 has 14 residues. From germline, CDR1 is LNHDA and CDR2 SQIVND (reference sequence). The CDR3 is CASSLGQRGYEQYF. CDR3 nucleotide sequence: TGTGCCAGTAGCCTTGGGCAACGAGGCTACGAGCAGTACTTC.

The chain uses TRBV6-5 and TRBJ1-3; a weak D match, TRBD1 (5 bases). The CDR3 is 14 amino acids. The germline CDR1 and CDR2 sequences are MNHEY and SVGAGI. The V end lost 3 bases, the J end lost 7 bases, and 13 bases lay between the germline ends. CDR3 DNA sequence: TGTGCCAGCAGTTATAGACAGATCGGGAACACCATATATTTT. It yields the protein CASSYRQIGNTIYF.

The chain is built from TRBV6-1 and TRBJ2-3; tentative D call: TRBD1 (6 bases). With 5 bases removed from V and 4 bases from J, the gap between germline ends came to 16 bases. Per germline, CDR1 MNHNS and CDR2 SASEGT. CDR3 length: 15 amino acids. The CDR3 DNA reads as TGTGCCAGCAGTTTGTACGCAGGGGCTGCAGATACGCAGTATTTT. Protein product: CASSLYAGAADTQYF.

DNA for the CDR3: TGTGCCAGCAGTTTTGATCAGGTTAGCAATCAGCCCCAGCATTTT. Translation: CASSFDQVSNQPQHF. This chain joins TRBV28 and TRBJ1-5; D call uncertain. Trimming took off 3 bases at V and 0 bases at J, with 9 bases between the two ends. The CDR3 extends over 15 amino acids. The germline V gene encodes CDR1 MDHEN and CDR2 SYDVKM.

About this clone: At one end the junction does not follow the germline gene, possibly because of a read error. J is TRBJ2-7 and V is TRBV27; 10 bases fit TRBD1. The V gene's germline CDR1 is MNHEY and CDR2 SMNVEV (reference sequence). The CDR3 loop spans 14 amino acids. CDR3 sequence: CAGSFGTGAYEQYF. The CDR3 DNA follows: TGTGCCGGCAGTTTTGGGACAGGGGCCTACGAGCAGTACTTC.

The chain links TRBV13 to TRBJ2-2, with 11 nucleotides matching TRBD2. In germline, CDR1 is PRHDT, CDR2 FYEKMQ (reference sequence). The trim removed 11 bases at V and 3 bases at J, leaving 17 bases unmatched. The CDR3 has 18 residues. In DNA form, the CDR3 reads TGTGCCGCACGTGGATGGAAACTAGCGGGAGTGGACACCGGGGAGCTGTTTTTT. It specifies CAARGWKLAGVDTGELFF. Combining the CDR3 with reference TRBV13 and TRBJ2-2 gives the whole variable domain AAGVIQSPRHLIKEKRETATLKCYPIPRHDTVYWYQQGPGQDPQFLISFYEKMQSDKGSIPDRFSAQQFSDYHSELNMSSLELGDSALYFCAARGWKLAGVDTGELFFGEGSRLTVL.

The J gene is TRBJ2-7, the V gene TRBV7-3; weak D call: TRBD1 (6 bases). The germline V and J ends were trimmed by 3 bases and 3 bases, with 9 bases remaining between them. Germline V CDR1 and CDR2: SGHTA, FQGTGA. The CDR3 spans 13 residues. CDR3 nucleotides: TGTGCCAGCAGCTTCCAACAGGGCTACGAGCAGTACTTC. Translation gives CASSFQQGYEQYF.

Concerning this clone itself: An end of the junction differs from the germline gene, which may be a read error. This chain joins TRBV6-5 and TRBJ2-2, with 7 bases lining up with TRBD1. There are 14 residues in the CDR3. Per germline, CDR1 MNHEY and CDR2 SVGAGI. The CDR3 coding sequence is TGTGCCAGCAGGACCGGGACAGCCACCAGGGAGCTGTTTTTT. This sequence encodes CASRTGTATRELFF.